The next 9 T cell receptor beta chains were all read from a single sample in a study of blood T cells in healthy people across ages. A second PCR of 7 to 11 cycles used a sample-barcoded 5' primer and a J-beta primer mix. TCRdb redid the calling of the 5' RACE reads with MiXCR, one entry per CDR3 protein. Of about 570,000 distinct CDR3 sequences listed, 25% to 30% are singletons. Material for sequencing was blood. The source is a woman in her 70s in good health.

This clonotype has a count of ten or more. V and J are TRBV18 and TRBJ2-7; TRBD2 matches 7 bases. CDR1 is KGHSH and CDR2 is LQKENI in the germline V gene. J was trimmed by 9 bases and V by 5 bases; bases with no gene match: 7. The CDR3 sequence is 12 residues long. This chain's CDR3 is CASSSPGGVQYF. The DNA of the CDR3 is TGTGCCAGCTCATCTCCGGGGGGAGTGCAGTACTTC.

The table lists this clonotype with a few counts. As DNA, the CDR3 is TGCGCCAGCAGCTTAACCGGGACAGGGGTATACAATGAGCAGTTCTTC. This codes for CASSLTGTGVYNEQFF. The V call is TRBV5-1, the J call TRBJ2-1; 10 nucleotides line up with TRBD1. Per germline, CDR1 SGHRS and CDR2 YFSETQ. J was trimmed by 4 bases and V by 2 bases; bases with no gene match: 6. The CDR3 is made up of 16 amino acids.

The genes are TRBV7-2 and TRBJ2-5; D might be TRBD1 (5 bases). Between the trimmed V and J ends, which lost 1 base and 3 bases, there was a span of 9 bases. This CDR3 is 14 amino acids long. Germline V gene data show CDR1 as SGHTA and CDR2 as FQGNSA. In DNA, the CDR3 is TGTGCCAGCAGCTTAGTGTCGGACAAAGAGACCCAGTACTTC. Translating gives CASSLVSDKETQYF.

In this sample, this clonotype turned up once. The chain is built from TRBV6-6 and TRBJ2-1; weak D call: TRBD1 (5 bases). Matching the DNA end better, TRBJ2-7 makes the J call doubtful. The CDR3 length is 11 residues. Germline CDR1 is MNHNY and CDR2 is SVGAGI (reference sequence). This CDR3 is CASRYRREQYF. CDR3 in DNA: TGTGCCAGCAGGTACAGGCGCGAGCAGTACTTC.

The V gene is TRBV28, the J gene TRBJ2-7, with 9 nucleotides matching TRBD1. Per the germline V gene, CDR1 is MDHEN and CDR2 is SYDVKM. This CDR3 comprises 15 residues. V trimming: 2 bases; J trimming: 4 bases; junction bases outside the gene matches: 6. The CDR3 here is CASSLVSTGGYEQYF. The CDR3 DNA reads TGTGCCAGCAGTTTAGTGTCGACAGGGGGTTACGAGCAGTACTTC.

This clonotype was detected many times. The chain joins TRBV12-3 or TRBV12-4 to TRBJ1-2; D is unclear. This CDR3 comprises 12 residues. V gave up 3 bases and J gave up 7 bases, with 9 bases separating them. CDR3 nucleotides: TGTGCCAGCAGTTTTTCCAGCCCTGGCTACACCTTC. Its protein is CASSFSSPGYTF.

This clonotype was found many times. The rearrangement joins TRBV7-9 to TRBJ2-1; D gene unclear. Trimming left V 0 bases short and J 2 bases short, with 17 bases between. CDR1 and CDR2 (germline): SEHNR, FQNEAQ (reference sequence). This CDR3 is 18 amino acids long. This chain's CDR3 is CASSLAQSGIGPYNEQFF. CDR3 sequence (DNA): TGTGCCAGCAGCTTAGCCCAGTCGGGTATCGGCCCCTACAATGAGCAGTTCTTC.

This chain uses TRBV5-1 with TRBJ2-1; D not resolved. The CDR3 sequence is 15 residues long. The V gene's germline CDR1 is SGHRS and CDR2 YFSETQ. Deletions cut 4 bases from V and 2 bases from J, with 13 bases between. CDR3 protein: CASSVGRSPYNEQFF. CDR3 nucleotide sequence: TGCGCCAGCAGCGTGGGCAGGAGTCCCTACAATGAGCAGTTCTTC. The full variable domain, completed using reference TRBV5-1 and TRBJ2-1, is KAGVTQTPRYLIKTRGQQVTLSCSPISGHRSVSWYQQTPGQGLQFLFEYFSETQRNKGNFPGRFSGRQFSNSRSEMNVSTLELGDSALYLCASSVGRSPYNEQFFGPGTRLTVL.

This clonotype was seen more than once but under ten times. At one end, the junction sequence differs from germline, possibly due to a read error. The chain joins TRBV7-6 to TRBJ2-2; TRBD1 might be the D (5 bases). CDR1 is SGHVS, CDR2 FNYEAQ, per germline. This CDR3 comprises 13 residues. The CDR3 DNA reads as TGTGCCAGCAGCCCAGGGAACCCCGGGGAGCTGTTTTTT. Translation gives CASSPGNPGELFF.